This T cell receptor (beta chain) was recorded in a study of blood T cell repertoires in COVID-19. Original processing methods: How many nucleated cells were present was estimated from reference gene primer amplification. TCRdb's copy holds only in-frame clones and misses some; the assay was immunoSEQ multiplex PCR. The V and J calls and the clone size are those of that table, but D and trimming were determined from the DNA. This sample carries a few hundred thousand clones, roughly 90% of them seen once, and the ten largest clones take around 10%. The CDR3 sequence is 14 residues long. Trimming took off 1 base at V and 4 bases at J, with 8 bases between the two ends. From germline, CDR1 is SGHDT and CDR2 YYEEEE.

The chain links TRBV5-6 to TRBJ2-2; D is ambiguous. This clonotype was obtained from a woman aged 25 to 39 with COVID-19, enrolled during active disease. The sequenced sample consisted of peripheral blood. CDR3 sequence reads: CASSLSYSTGELFF. DNA for the CDR3: TGTGCCAGCAGCTTGTCTTACAGCACCGGGGAGCTGTTTTTT.